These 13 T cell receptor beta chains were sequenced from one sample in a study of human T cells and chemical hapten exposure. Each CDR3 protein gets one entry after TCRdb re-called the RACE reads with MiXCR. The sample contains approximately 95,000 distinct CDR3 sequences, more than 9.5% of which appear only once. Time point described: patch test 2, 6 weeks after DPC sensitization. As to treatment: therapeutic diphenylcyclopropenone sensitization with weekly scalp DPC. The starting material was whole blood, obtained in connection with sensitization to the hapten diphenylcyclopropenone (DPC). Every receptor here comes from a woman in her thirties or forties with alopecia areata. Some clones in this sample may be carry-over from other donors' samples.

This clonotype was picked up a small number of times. CDR3 loop: CASISSGRTTDTQYF. The CDR3 DNA reads as TGTGCCAGCATTAGCAGCGGGAGGACCACAGATACGCAGTATTTT. The rearrangement joins TRBV7-2 to TRBJ2-3; the match to TRBD2 covers 9 bases. The CDR3 contains 15 residues. The J segment lost 2 bases and the V segment lost 7 bases, leaving 7 bases of the junction unmatched. Germline CDR1 reads SGHTA; CDR2 reads FQGNSA.

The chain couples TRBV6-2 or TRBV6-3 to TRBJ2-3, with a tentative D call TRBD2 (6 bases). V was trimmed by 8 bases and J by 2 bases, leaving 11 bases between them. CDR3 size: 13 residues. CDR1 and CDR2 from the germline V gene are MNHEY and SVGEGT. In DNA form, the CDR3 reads TGTGCCAGCGGGGGGACCTCCACAGATACGCAGTATTTT. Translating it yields CASGGTSTDTQYF.

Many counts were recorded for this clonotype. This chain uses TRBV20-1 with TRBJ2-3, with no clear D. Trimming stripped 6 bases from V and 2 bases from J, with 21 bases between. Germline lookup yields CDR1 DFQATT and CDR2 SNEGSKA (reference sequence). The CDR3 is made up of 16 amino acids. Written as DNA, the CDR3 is TGCAGTGCCCATCTGGTACAGCTTAGTCACACAGATACGCAGTATTTT. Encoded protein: CSAHLVQLSHTDTQYF.

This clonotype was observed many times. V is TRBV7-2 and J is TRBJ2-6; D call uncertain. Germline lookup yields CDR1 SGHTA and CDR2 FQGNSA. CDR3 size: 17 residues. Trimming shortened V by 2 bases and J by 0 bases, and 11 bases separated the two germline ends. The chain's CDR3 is CASSLWATSSGANVLTF. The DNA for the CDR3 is TGTGCCAGCAGCTTATGGGCGACCAGCTCTGGGGCCAACGTCCTGACTTTC.

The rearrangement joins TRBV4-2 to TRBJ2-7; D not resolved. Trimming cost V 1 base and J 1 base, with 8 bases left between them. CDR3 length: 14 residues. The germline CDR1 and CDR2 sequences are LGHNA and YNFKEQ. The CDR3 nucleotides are TGTGCCAGCAGCCAAGGGGGTGTTTCCTACGAGCAGTACTTC. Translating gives CASSQGGVSYEQYF.

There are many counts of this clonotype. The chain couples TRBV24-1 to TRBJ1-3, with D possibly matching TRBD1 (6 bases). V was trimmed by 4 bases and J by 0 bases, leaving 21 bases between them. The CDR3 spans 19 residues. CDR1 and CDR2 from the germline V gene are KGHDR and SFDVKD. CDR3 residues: CATSEWGGPETTSGNTIYF. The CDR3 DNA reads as TGTGCCACCAGTGAATGGGGGGGCCCAGAAACAACCTCTGGAAACACCATATATTTT.

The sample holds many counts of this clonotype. DNA of the CDR3: TGTGCCAGCAGCCAGACAGGGGTGGCTAGCAACGTCCTGACTTTC. This gives the protein CASSQTGVASNVLTF. The V call is TRBV7-6, the J call TRBJ2-6, with 8 bases that match TRBD1. Germline loops: CDR1 SGHVS, CDR2 FNYEAQ. V lost 5 bases to trimming and J lost 9 bases; unmatched junction nucleotides: 9. This CDR3 is built from 15 residues. The full variable domain, with the rest looked up from reference TRBV7-6 and TRBJ2-6, is GAGVSQSPRYKVTKRGQDVALRCDPISGHVSLYWYRQALGQGPEFLTYFNYEAQQDKSGLPNDRFSAERPEGSISTLTIQRTEQRDSAMYRCASSQTGVASNVLTFGAGSRLTVL.

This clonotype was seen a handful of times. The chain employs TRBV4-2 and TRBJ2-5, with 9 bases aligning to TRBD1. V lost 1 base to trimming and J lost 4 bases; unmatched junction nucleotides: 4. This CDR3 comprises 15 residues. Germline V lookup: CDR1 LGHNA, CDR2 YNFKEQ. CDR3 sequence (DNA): TGTGCCAGCAGCCAAGGACAGGGGGTCGGAGAGACCCAGTACTTC. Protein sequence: CASSQGQGVGETQYF.

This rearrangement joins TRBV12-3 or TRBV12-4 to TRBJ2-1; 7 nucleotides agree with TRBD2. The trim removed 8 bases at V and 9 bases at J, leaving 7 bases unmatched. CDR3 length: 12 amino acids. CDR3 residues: CASAGVAGEQFF. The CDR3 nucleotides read TGTGCCAGCGCGGGGGTAGCTGGTGAGCAGTTCTTC.

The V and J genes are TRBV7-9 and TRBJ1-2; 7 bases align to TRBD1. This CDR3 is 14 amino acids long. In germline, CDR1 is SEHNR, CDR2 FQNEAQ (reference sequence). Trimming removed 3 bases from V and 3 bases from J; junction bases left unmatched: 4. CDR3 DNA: TGTGCCAGCAGCTTGGAGGGGGCGCACTATGGCTACACCTTC. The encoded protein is CASSLEGAHYGYTF. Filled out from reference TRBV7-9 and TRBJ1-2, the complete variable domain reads DTGVSQNPRHKITKRGQNVTFRCDPISEHNRLYWYRQTLGQGPEFLTYFQNEAQLEKSRLLSDRFSAERPKGSFSTLEIQRTEQGDSAMYLCASSLEGAHYGYTFGSGTRLTVV.

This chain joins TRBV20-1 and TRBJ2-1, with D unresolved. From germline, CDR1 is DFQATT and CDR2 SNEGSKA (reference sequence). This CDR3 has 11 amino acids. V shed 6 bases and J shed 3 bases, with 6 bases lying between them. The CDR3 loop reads CSARYYNEQFF. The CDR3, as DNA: TGCAGTGCCCGGTACTACAATGAGCAGTTCTTC.

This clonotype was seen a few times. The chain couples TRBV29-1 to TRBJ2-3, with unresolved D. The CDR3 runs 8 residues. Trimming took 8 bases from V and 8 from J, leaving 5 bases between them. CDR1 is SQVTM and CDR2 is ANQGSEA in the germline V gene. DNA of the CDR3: TGCAGCCAGCCTACGCAGTATTTT. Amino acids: CSQPTQYF.

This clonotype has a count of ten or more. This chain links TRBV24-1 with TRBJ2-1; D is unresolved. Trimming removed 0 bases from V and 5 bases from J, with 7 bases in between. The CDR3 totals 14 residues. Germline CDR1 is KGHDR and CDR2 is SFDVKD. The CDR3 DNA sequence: TGTGCCACCAGTGATTTGGGCAGGAACAATGAGCAGTTCTTC. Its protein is CATSDLGRNNEQFF.